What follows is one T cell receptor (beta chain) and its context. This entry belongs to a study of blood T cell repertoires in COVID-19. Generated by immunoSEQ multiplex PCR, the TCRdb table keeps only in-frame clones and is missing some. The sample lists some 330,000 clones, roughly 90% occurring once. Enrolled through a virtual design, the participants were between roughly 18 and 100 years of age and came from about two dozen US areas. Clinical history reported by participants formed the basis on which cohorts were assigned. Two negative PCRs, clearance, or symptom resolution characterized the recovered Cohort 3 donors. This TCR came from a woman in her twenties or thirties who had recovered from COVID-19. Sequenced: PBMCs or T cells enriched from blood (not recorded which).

The CDR3 coding sequence is TGTGCCAGCAGTGAATGGGGAAACGGGGGGGCTGTTGAGACCCAGTACTTC. It translates to CASSEWGNGGAVETQYF. The rearrangement uses TRBV6-1 and TRBJ2-5; 8 bases match TRBD2. CDR3 length: 17 residues. Per germline, CDR1 MNHNS and CDR2 SASEGT. Trimming removed 2 bases from V and 5 bases from J; junction bases left unmatched: 13.